This TCR beta chain was retrieved from a study of blood T cells in healthy people across ages. The CDR3 is made up of 17 amino acids. Germline V gene data show CDR1 as KGHDR and CDR2 as SFDVKD. Using a J-beta primer mix together with a sample-barcoded 5' primer, a second PCR was run for about 7 to 12 cycles. From the 5' RACE reads, TCRdb called clonotypes with MiXCR, one entry per CDR3 protein. The data contain around 870,000 distinct CDR3 sequences, roughly 26% of them singletons. With respect to this clonotype: The junction shows a germline mismatch at one end, possibly a read error.

Sequencing used blood. This TCR derives from a woman over 75 in good health. V and J are TRBV24-1 and TRBJ2-1, with 12 nucleotides matching TRBD2. The J call is in doubt because the DNA end fits TRBJ2-7 better. This CDR3 reads CATGDPTSGGRYNEQYF. The DNA of the CDR3 is TGTGCCACCGGTGATCCTACTAGCGGGGGGAGGTACAATGAGCAGTACTTC.